The sequence of this TCR beta chain was determined in a study of cytomegalovirus exposure and HLA in healthy donors (dated by TCRdb to between 2016 and 2019). The study in broad terms: An earlier analysis of approximately 550 of the donors reported about 250 Gb of sequence data and roughly 110 million unique TCR beta sequences from about 200 million T cells. About 300 gigabases of sequencing data and approximately 80 million unique TCR sequences were included in an early release covering around 600 HLA-typed donors. The genetic ancestry cluster associated with self-reported Caucasian donors included about four fifths of the 398 genotyped donors. The study aimed to test whether signatures of past pathogen exposure could be identified by cataloging public T cell receptors. The study used immunosequencing to profile the T cell repertoires of 670 or so subjects and linked those repertoires to cytomegalovirus serostatus. A separate validation cohort of 90 to 150 different subjects was used in addition to the roughly 670-subject first cohort. To predict cytomegalovirus infection status, the study combined high-throughput TCR immunosequencing, statistical association of individual TCRs with disease status, and machine learning. A later analysis re-analyzed previously published TCR beta repertoires from roughly 630 donors and added high-resolution HLA genotyping to study TCR occurrence patterns. The later analysis used no new phenotypic data to find candidate immune exposures, relying instead on TCR beta sequences and their occurrence across donors. An earlier analysis of several hundred of the donors used high-throughput TCR beta sequencing to judge whether each TCR beta V gene segment behaved as functional or pseudogenic. Donor age, sex, ethnicity and CMV serostatus were compiled alongside the repertoire data. A later genetic analysis used genome-wide SNP genotypes for about 65% of the roughly 700 donors, treating that subset as a discovery cohort. Every discovery cohort repertoire had been produced on one sequencing platform. Both class I and class II loci were covered by HLA typing, at four-digit resolution. Typing coverage varied by locus: 629-630 donors for A, B, C, DRB1 and DQB1; roughly 510 for DQA1; approximately 610 for DPA1; approximately 470 for DPB1. Four to six DR-DQ haplotypes were handled as single units for association and clustering, since linkage in the cohort was strong. Among some 400 genotyped donors of the cohort, an average of around 220,000 unique TCR beta nucleotide sequences was sequenced per donor, of which approximately 18% were non-productive. Results the study describes overall, beyond this receptor: A further reported finding was that TCR beta sequences accurately predicted the HLA-A and HLA-B alleles for most subjects in the first cohort. In vitro tests confirmed that a few of the cytomegalovirus-associated TCR beta chains recognize cytomegalovirus antigens. The sequencing pipeline was judged likely to have produced a cluster of highly shared sequence variants as a technical artifact. In a later analysis, some 17,000 TCR beta sequences were associated with specific HLA alleles at a false discovery rate of 0.05. It was suggested by the authors that the approach could potentially be generalized to other disease states and immunological phenotypes. The study listed 164 TCR beta chains as associated with cytomegalovirus. When HLA alleles, especially DR and DQ, strongly co-occurred, attributing TCR associations to individual alleles was difficult. This cohort had only TCR beta chains sequenced, and the lack of alpha or paired-chain data limited which features could be detected. While some public TCRs were present in many individuals, most TCR sequences turned up only very rarely across donors. Because counts were too low, seventeen rarely observed V segments, including chromosome 9 orphons, were excluded from the earlier analysis of several hundred of the donors. A later analysis found that most CMV-associated TCR beta chains appeared HLA-restricted, with HLA associations seemingly driven largely by CMV exposure. Linkage disequilibrium might explain the correlated functional status among segregating V segments, but an unknown experimental factor could not be ruled out. Compared with the approximately 710-donor mean, donors in an Asian-associated ancestry cluster had fewer N-insertions in productive TCRs, according to a later genetic analysis. A later analysis reported that several top co-occurrence clusters appeared linked to parvovirus B19, influenza, CMV and Epstein-Barr virus. A later genetic analysis associated a missense DCLRE1C variant with V-gene and J-gene trimming of TCR beta chains, and an independent cohort replicated the association. Cytomegalovirus status was reported to be diagnosed by the classifier with high specificity and sensitivity in both the original and validation cohorts. In an earlier analysis of around 500 of the donors, most TCR beta V segments appeared in productive rearrangements about 87% or about 30% of the time, broadly matching IMGT annotations. Because HLA typing was missing for some donors at each locus, association tests included only the typed subset. According to a later analysis, TCR association rates differed among HLA loci, with DRB1 alleles showing the most associated TCRs and HLA-C alleles showing the fewest. Compared with equally common non-associated chains, HLA-associated TCR beta chains in a later analysis were more clonally expanded and had lower generation probabilities. Because the 87-base-pair reads could not distinguish some IMGT-functional V segments, including TRBV6-2 and TRBV6-3, those segments were excluded. Roughly uniform sequencing depth across donors was assumed in presence/absence analyses, although this assumption may not hold. For the cohort, immune exposure information was limited to CMV serostatus.

Trimming accounts for 0 bases at V and 6 bases at J, while the number of junction bases matched to no gene is 6. Taken from cysteine to phenylalanine, the CDR3 has 16 residues. Only the CDR3 region is kept as DNA, spanning 48 bases read in frame from base 1. For CDR1 and CDR2, the germline V gene lists MGHRA and YSYEKL. As regards this clone: The clone's antigen remains unknown. The record has no base qualities; no much larger clone is one base away.

In total, just over 650 healthy bone marrow donors made up the cohort. At the time of sampling, all cohort members were nominally healthy, though unrecorded immune exposures were likely present. The donor tested CMV seropositive and was one of the 289 seropositive cohort members. A peripheral blood sample was provided by each donor, and peripheral blood mononuclear cells were used for TCR beta sequencing. The Qiagen DNeasy Blood Extraction Kit was used to extract genomic DNA from the blood cell samples. The library relied on the immunoSEQ multiplex PCR assay. The multiplex PCR relied on a mix of 60 forward primers for TCR Vbeta segments and 13 reverse primers for TCR Jbeta segments. A multiplex PCR assay on genomic DNA amplified the CDR3 region of rearranged TCR beta genes. On the Illumina HiSeq System, the amplified TCR beta libraries were sequenced as 87-base-pair reads. The source study handled its data this way. A later analysis tallied 75 million to 85 million unique TCR beta chains across the 700 or so repertoires, and about 12 million of those chains were shared by two or more donors. Raw reads were error-corrected and collapsed into unique sequences with a nearest-neighbor algorithm that merged closely related sequences to remove PCR and sequencing errors. To assign V, D and J gene segments, CDR3 sequences were aligned to IMGT reference sequences. For a sequence to be retained, at least a six-nucleotide match to both a V gene segment and a J gene segment was required. A rearrangement was called productive if the CDR3 had no stop codons and remained in frame with V and J, and every other rearrangement was called non-productive. Following IMGT convention, CDR3 was defined as the stretch from the second conserved V-encoded cysteine to the conserved J-encoded phenylalanine. In an earlier analysis of 500 to 650 of the donors, sequences lacking an unambiguous match to a single V gene segment were excluded. In an earlier analysis of almost 600 of the donors, a V segment was called functional when productive rearrangements were above 56.7%, and segregating when the standard deviation between donors exceeded 5%. A statistical classification framework was developed to diagnose cytomegalovirus status using the catalog of TCR beta chain sequences. A later analysis assigned V and J genes by comparing TCR nucleotide sequences with IMGT/GENE-DB human TR gene sequences. In a later analysis, CDR3 sequences and most-parsimonious VDJ recombination scenarios were assigned using the TCRdist pipeline. In a later analysis, each TCR beta chain was defined by its CDR3 amino acid sequence together with its V-gene family, and reads without a unique V-gene family were excluded. To address suspected cross-contamination and a sequencing artifact, a later analysis removed several hundred highly shared, low-generation-probability nucleotide sequences. In a later analysis, a clonal expansion index for each public chain was calculated from normalized within-repertoire ranks of inferred template counts. In a later analysis, generation probabilities were computed with a VDJ recombination model fitted to out-of-frame rearrangements, and the resulting probabilities were checked against IGoR. In a later analysis, hypergeometric tests were used to score TCR-TCR, TCR-HLA and TCR-CMV co-occurrence, with a repertoire-size bias correction applied to TCR pairs. In a later analysis, false discovery rates were estimated by permuting HLA or CMV assignments 20 times. In a later analysis, co-occurring TCRs were grouped using DBSCAN, and TCRdist sequence similarity was added for clustering within HLA-allele-positive subsets. Repertoires with fewer than 30,000 or more than 120,000 public chains, plus five repertoires with anomalous nucleotide sharing, were excluded from co-occurrence clustering. TCRdb mirrors the immuneACCESS table, restricted to in-frame sequences. Some clones are absent from its copies; in checked studies, under half trace to an unresolved V gene, and the reason for the others is unknown. That table is the source of V, J and clone size, and D and trimming were worked out from the DNA. The sample table contains roughly 190,000 clones; only one count was recorded for approximately 82% of them. The ten largest clonotypes hold roughly a tenth of the sample.

The chain is assembled from TRBV4-1 and TRBJ1-5, and TRBD1 matches 9 of the central bases. What was sequenced was PBMCs. The origin of this receptor is a woman aged 45 to 65 in good health and CMV-seropositive. The CDR3 region: CASSQDAGQGVQPQHF. The DNA sequence is TGCGCCAGCAGCCAAGATGCGGGACAGGGAGTTCAGCCCCAGCATTTT.